Following are 19 T cell receptor beta chains from one sample sequenced in a study of T cells in Graves' hyperthyroidism and ophthalmopathy. Template material for amplifying TCR beta CDR3 regions consisted of RNA transcripts. The TCR CDR3 was amplified in a first-round RT-PCR using the HTBI primer set. TCRdb independently ran MiXCR on the multiplex PCR reads; one entry per CDR3 protein. The sample has about 180,000 distinct CDR3 sequences; approximately 17% are singletons. The sample was blood. The receptors stem from a woman aged 50 to 65 with Graves' hyperthyroidism.

The gene calls are TRBV28 and TRBJ1-2, with 8 bases matching TRBD1. With V trimmed by 10 bases and J by 6 bases, 10 bases remained unmatched. The germline gives CDR1 MDHEN, CDR2 SYDVKM. CDR3 length: 13 amino acids. CDR3 DNA sequence: TGTGCCACCGTGCGACAGGGGATAGATGGCTACACCTTC. As protein: CATVRQGIDGYTF.

As DNA, the CDR3 is TGTGCCAGCAGTTTCCTCCTAGCGGGGAGCTACGAGCAGTACTTC. Its translation is CASSFLLAGSYEQYF. V and J are TRBV28 and TRBJ2-7; 9 positions match TRBD2. Germline values: CDR1 MDHEN, CDR2 SYDVKM. The J segment lost 3 bases and the V segment lost 3 bases, leaving 6 bases of the junction unmatched. This CDR3 is 15 amino acids long.

The sample holds many counts of this clonotype. The CDR3 nucleotides read TGTGCCAGCAGCTCCTCCGCGACAGACAGCACAGATACGCAGTATTTT. Encoded protein: CASSSSATDSTDTQYF. The chain links TRBV7-3 to TRBJ2-3; tentatively, D is TRBD1 (5 bases). Germline CDR1 is SGHTA and CDR2 is FQGTGA. Trimming took 4 bases from V and 0 from J, leaving 14 bases between them. The CDR3 is 16 residues long.

This clonotype turned up a few times. The chain links TRBV5-1 to TRBJ2-5, with 10 bases that match TRBD1. Germline CDR1 and CDR2: SGHRS and YFSETQ. The CDR3 extends over 16 amino acids. The ends lost 3 bases at V and 5 bases at J; junction bases unmatched: 10. CDR3 DNA sequence: TGCGCCAGCAGCTCCACTGGACAGGGGGTGGCGGAGACCCAGTACTTC. Residues: CASSSTGQGVAETQYF.

This clonotype was detected many times. V and J are TRBV9 and TRBJ2-5, with 9 bases that match TRBD2. The trim removed 2 bases at V and 5 bases at J, leaving 4 bases unmatched. The CDR3 covers 14 residues. CDR1 and CDR2 (germline): SGDLS, YYNGEE. CDR3 sequence reads: CASSVSGLAETQYF. CDR3 sequence (DNA): TGTGCCAGCAGCGTGTCTGGACTAGCGGAGACCCAGTACTTC.

J is TRBJ1-2 and V is TRBV6-2 or TRBV6-3; no clear D. Per the germline V gene, CDR1 is MNHEY and CDR2 is SVGEGT. Deletions cut 2 bases from V and 6 bases from J, with 10 bases between. This CDR3 has 13 amino acids. The CDR3 region is CASSYKQQNGYTF. CDR3 bases: TGTGCCAGCAGTTACAAACAGCAGAATGGCTACACCTTC.

This clonotype was observed at least ten times. This chain uses TRBV28 with TRBJ1-5; D is undetermined. This CDR3 region has 13 residues. Germline CDR1 MDHEN, CDR2 SYDVKM. V dropped 5 bases and J dropped 2 bases, with 7 bases sitting between them. This chain's CDR3 is CASSMVGNQPQHF. The DNA for the CDR3 is TGTGCCAGCAGTATGGTGGGCAATCAGCCCCAGCATTTT.

To note about this clonotype: This may come from a read error, since a much larger clone is one base off. The chain combines TRBV6-2 or TRBV6-3 with TRBJ1-3; D is unclear. Germline lookup yields CDR1 MNHEY and CDR2 SVGEGT. This CDR3 spans 13 amino acids. CDR3 region: CDSSFRPGNTIYF. CDR3 nucleotides: TGTGACAGCAGCTTCAGGCCTGGAAACACCATATATTTT.

This clonotype was seen many times. This chain joins TRBV19 and TRBJ2-7, with no clear D. The CDR3 is made up of 10 amino acids. The V end was cut by 3 bases, the J end by 4 bases, with 1 base between. Germline V gives CDR1 LNHDA, CDR2 SQIVND (reference sequence). The CDR3 loop reads CASSIYEQYF. DNA for the CDR3: TGTGCCAGTAGTATTTACGAGCAGTACTTC.

This chain uses TRBV5-1 with TRBJ2-1; 8 bases map to TRBD2. Germline CDR1 reads SGHRS; CDR2 reads YFSETQ. V trimming: 3 bases; J trimming: 4 bases; junction bases outside the gene matches: 3. CDR3 length: 14 amino acids. The CDR3 DNA reads as TGCGCCAGCAGCTCCGGGACTAGATACAATGAGCAGTTCTTC. Its translation is CASSSGTRYNEQFF.

This clonotype was seen only a few times. The V call is TRBV6-1, the J call TRBJ1-3; D is ambiguous. Germline-derived CDR1 and CDR2 are MNHNS and SASEGT. The V end lost 8 bases, the J end lost 7 bases, and 12 bases lay between the germline ends. The CDR3 totals 12 residues. The CDR3 sequence is CASLTSWNTIYF. The CDR3 coding sequence is TGTGCCAGCTTAACGTCGTGGAACACCATATATTTT.

The chain carries TRBV7-9 and TRBJ1-1; D unresolved. V was pared by 5 bases and J by 4 bases, with 8 bases between. The CDR3 loop spans 12 amino acids. From germline, CDR1 is SEHNR and CDR2 FQNEAQ (reference sequence). The CDR3 loop reads CASSVQITEAFF. The CDR3 bases are TGTGCCAGCAGCGTACAGATCACTGAAGCTTTCTTT.

V and J are TRBV24-1 and TRBJ2-3, with D unclear. The germline V gene has CDR1 KGHDR and CDR2 SFDVKD. Between the trimmed V and J ends, which lost 4 bases and 6 bases, there was a span of 10 bases. This CDR3 spans 13 amino acids. This CDR3 reads CATSDYLEDTQYF. The CDR3 DNA reads as TGTGCCACCAGTGACTACCTAGAGGATACGCAGTATTTT.

V usage is TRBV11-2 and J usage is TRBJ2-4; maybe TRBD2 (6 bases). The CDR3 runs 15 residues. V lost 3 bases and J 3 bases, leaving 12 bases between the germline ends. CDR1 is SGHAT and CDR2 is FQNNGV in the germline V gene. The CDR3 sequence is CASSLSSGGKNIQYF. CDR3 sequence (DNA): TGTGCCAGCAGCTTGAGTAGCGGTGGCAAAAACATTCAGTACTTC.

At least ten counts were recorded for this clonotype. The rearrangement uses TRBV6-1 and TRBJ1-1; D may be TRBD1 (5 bases). CDR3 length: 15 amino acids. In germline, CDR1 is MNHNS, CDR2 SASEGT. Trimming cost V 5 bases and J 0 bases, with 13 bases left between them. CDR3 nucleotide sequence: TGTGCCAGCAGTAATATGACAGTCATGAACACTGAAGCTTTCTTT. Translation: CASSNMTVMNTEAFF.

In regard to this clonotype: Here the CDR3 omits its conserved ending phenylalanine or tryptophan, so a read error is the likely source. The V and J genes are TRBV20-1 and TRBJ1-1, with no clear D. This CDR3 region has 12 residues. Germline lookup yields CDR1 DFQATT and CDR2 SNEGSKA (reference sequence). Trimming stripped 3 bases from V and 4 bases from J, with 9 bases between. The CDR3 reads CSASQAPTEAFL. CDR3 bases: TGCAGTGCTAGCCAGGCGCCCACTGAAGCTTTCCTT.

This clonotype occurred many times. This sequence joins TRBV29-1 and TRBJ1-4; D is ambiguous. CDR1 is SQVTM, CDR2 ANQGSEA, per germline. Trimming took off 6 bases at V and 6 bases at J, with 17 bases between the two ends. The CDR3 consists of 14 residues. The CDR3 coding sequence is TGCAGCGTCACTTCATCGGGCGGGGATGAAAAACTGTTTTTT. Its translation: CSVTSSGGDEKLFF.

This clonotype was detected a few times. At one boundary the junction diverges from the germline segment, which might be a read error. The gene calls are TRBV5-1 and TRBJ2-2; TRBD1 aligns across 8 bases. CDR3 length: 15 residues. Per the germline V gene, CDR1 is SGHRS and CDR2 is YFSETQ. The CDR3 is CASSWGTGNTGELFF. CDR3 nucleotides: TGTGCCAGCAGCTGGGGGACAGGGAACACCGGGGAGCTGTTTTTT.

The chain joins TRBV19 to TRBJ2-2; 10 bases line up with TRBD1. The germline V gene has CDR1 LNHDA and CDR2 SQIVND (reference sequence). The V and J ends lost 5 bases and 1 base, in that order; junction bases with no gene match: 16. This CDR3 comprises 20 residues. The CDR3 sequence is CASSRTTGTGAIRNTGELFF. The CDR3 coding sequence is TGTGCCAGTAGTCGAACTACCGGGACAGGGGCCATAAGGAACACCGGGGAGCTGTTTTTT.